This T cell receptor (beta chain) was captured in a study of T-cell reconstitution after alpha-beta-depleted transplantation in children. Overall study results and limits: Where some patients showed high TCRbeta diversity at day 60, it came from recipient T cells and thymic progenitors that had survived. One year after transplant, T-cell counts and diversity came mostly from newly produced T cells.

The CDR3 totals 12 residues. V was clipped by 1 base and J by 7 bases; unmatched bases: 0. Notes on this clonotype: Its antigen is as yet unknown.

Unique molecular identifiers were incorporated when the TCRbeta library was constructed. From the PCR reads, TCRdb called clonotypes with MiXCR, one entry per CDR3 protein. The table has 80,000 to 100,000 distinct CDR3 sequences, 20% to 30% seen once. This sequence was found in a boy aged 2 to 9 with acute lymphoblastic leukemia, due to receive a stem cell transplant. The specimen comprised PBMCs, sampled before TCRalphabeta/CD19-depleted stem cell transplant. The rearrangement links TRBV12-3 or TRBV12-4 to TRBJ1-2; TRBD1 aligns across 7 bases. Here the CDR3 reads CASSLDRGGYTF. In nucleotides, the CDR3 is TGTGCCAGCAGTTTAGACAGGGGTGGCTACACCTTC.